The 26 T cell receptor beta chains listed next were all sequenced from one sample in a study of glioma-infiltrating T cells. Using RNA template, CDR3s of TCR alpha and beta were amplified with iRepertoire arm-PCR. TCRdb re-called the multiplex PCR reads with MiXCR, one entry per CDR3 protein. The table includes approximately 130,000 distinct CDR3 sequences, under 25% detected once. The sample comprised glioma tissue, nonneoplastic brain tissue, or PBMCs (not recorded which). These receptors all stem from a human donor with low-grade glioma or glioblastoma, undergoing nonglioma brain surgery, or in good health (not recorded which).

There are many counts of this clonotype. The rearrangement joins TRBV6-1 to TRBJ1-3; tentative D call: TRBD1 (5 bases). Germline values: CDR1 MNHNS, CDR2 SASEGT. The length of the CDR3 is 14 residues. Trimming shortened V by 8 bases and J by 0 bases, and 11 bases separated the two germline ends. The CDR3 sequence: CASRGVFSGNTIYF. The CDR3 DNA reads TGTGCCAGCCGGGGGGTGTTCTCTGGAAACACCATATATTTT.

Comments on this clonotype: This may come from a read error, since a much larger clone is one base off. The chain employs TRBV6-5 and TRBJ2-7; D remains unclear. There are 8 residues in the CDR3. V dropped 8 bases and J dropped 9 bases, with 5 bases sitting between them. Germline V gives CDR1 MNHEY, CDR2 SVGAGI. The CDR3 here is CASWGQYV. The CDR3 DNA reads as TGTGCCAGCTGGGGGCAGTACGTC.

This clonotype was observed once. This may arise from a read error, as a much more abundant clone is one base away. The V call is TRBV7-9, the J call TRBJ2-1; D tentatively fits TRBD1 or TRBD2 (5 bases each). Germline V gene data show CDR1 as SEHNR and CDR2 as FQNEAQ (reference sequence). The CDR3 covers 14 residues. The CDR3 DNA reads TGTGCCAGCAGCGGGACGGGATGGCTAAATGAGAAGTTCTTC. As protein: CASSGTGWLNEKFF.

This clonotype has more than one count but fewer than ten. V is TRBV28 and J is TRBJ1-3, with D possibly matching TRBD1 (5 bases). This CDR3 is built from 15 residues. The germline V gene encodes CDR1 MDHEN and CDR2 SYDVKM. V lost 3 bases to trimming and J lost 2 bases, with 11 bases between them. CDR3 in DNA: TGTGCCAGCAGTTTCATGGGGGGACCTGGAAACACCATATATTTT. It codes for CASSFMGGPGNTIYF.

This clonotype was counted between two and nine times. The CDR3 sequence: CASSFQGWETQYF. The CDR3 coding sequence is TGTGCCAGCAGCTTCCAAGGGTGGGAGACCCAGTACTTC. The chain combines TRBV7-2 with TRBJ2-5; D call uncertain. The germline V and J ends were trimmed by 3 bases and 5 bases, with 10 bases remaining between them. The CDR3 is 13 residues long. Germline loops: CDR1 SGHTA, CDR2 FQGNSA.

This clonotype showed up just a few times. The rearrangement joins TRBV11-3 to TRBJ1-2; 7 positions match TRBD1. CDR3 length: 14 residues. V dropped 2 bases and J dropped 7; count of bases not matched to a gene: 7. Germline CDR1 and CDR2: SGHNT and YENEEA. CDR3 coding DNA: TGTGCCAGCAGCTTACTGCAGGGGGATGGTGGCTACACCTTC. Amino acids: CASSLLQGDGGYTF.

The sample holds a few counts of this clonotype. This rearrangement joins TRBV10-3 to TRBJ1-1; TRBD1 agrees at 7 bases. CDR3 length: 11 amino acids. Germline CDR1 is ENHRY and CDR2 is SYGVKD. V lost 11 bases to trimming and J lost 6 bases; unmatched junction nucleotides: 6. For the CDR3, the DNA is TGTGCCGCGAAGGGGGCCTCTGAAGCTTTCTTT. Its translation: CAAKGASEAFF.

This clonotype was picked up many times. J is TRBJ2-3 and V is TRBV20-1, with 7 bases that match TRBD2. The CDR3 extends over 17 amino acids. V shed 1 base and J 2 bases; nucleotides not matched to a gene: 12. The germline CDR1 and CDR2 sequences are DFQATT and SNEGSKA (reference sequence). CDR3 DNA sequence: TGCAGTGCTAGAGGGGGAGGGACTACCCGAGTCACAGATACGCAGTATTTT. This sequence encodes CSARGGGTTRVTDTQYF.

The chain carries TRBV7-9 and TRBJ1-2, with 7 bases aligning to TRBD1. From germline, CDR1 is SEHNR and CDR2 FQNEAQ (reference sequence). CDR3 length: 13 residues. Trimming removed 8 bases from V and 3 bases from J; junction bases left unmatched: 6. DNA for the CDR3: TGTGCCAGCTTCGACAGGGCCGACTATGGCTACACCTTC. Translation gives CASFDRADYGYTF.

The genes are TRBV2 and TRBJ2-3; D not resolved. Germline loops: CDR1 SNHLY, CDR2 FYNNEI. This CDR3 spans 18 amino acids. V gave up 4 bases and J gave up 0 bases, with 20 bases separating them. The CDR3 region is CASSVRYRRTLSTDTQYF. The CDR3 bases are TGTGCCAGCAGTGTTAGGTACCGACGGACCTTGAGCACAGATACGCAGTATTTT.

This clonotype appeared a few times. This chain joins TRBV6-4 and TRBJ2-3; 11 bases align to TRBD2. The CDR3 spans 15 residues. From germline, CDR1 is MRHNA and CDR2 SNTAGT. V dropped 1 base and J dropped 4; count of bases not matched to a gene: 1. DNA for the CDR3: TGTGCCAGCAGTGACTTAGCGGGGGGGCCAGATACGCAGTATTTT. Translated, it gives CASSDLAGGPDTQYF.

This clonotype has a handful of counts. This chain links TRBV28 with TRBJ2-5, with 7 nucleotides matching TRBD1. CDR1 and CDR2 from the germline V gene are MDHEN and SYDVKM. J lost 5 bases, V lost 1 base, and 10 bases had no gene match. The CDR3 length is 16 residues. For the CDR3, the DNA is TGTGCCAGCAGTTTATTTCCGGGACAGCGTAGGGAGACCCAGTACTTC. Protein product: CASSLFPGQRRETQYF.

This clonotype appeared a single time. The V gene is TRBV2, the J gene TRBJ1-2, with no clear D. The CDR3 length is 11 residues. Per germline, CDR1 SNHLY and CDR2 FYNNEI. V was pared by 6 bases and J by 5 bases, with 7 bases between. The CDR3 here is CASRSDYGYTF. DNA of the CDR3: TGTGCCAGCAGATCCGATTATGGCTACACCTTC.

This clonotype was seen at least ten times. The rearrangement links TRBV7-2 to TRBJ2-3; TRBD1 aligns across 12 bases. The V gene end was trimmed by 2 bases and the J gene end by 5 bases; junction bases not matched to a gene: 5. Germline V gene data show CDR1 as SGHTA and CDR2 as FQGNSA. The CDR3 length is 16 residues. The DNA for the CDR3 is TGTGCCAGCAGCTTACACGGGACAGGGGGCGTAGATACGCAGTATTTT. This translates into CASSLHGTGGVDTQYF.

This chain joins TRBV7-2 and TRBJ1-5; the D is unclear. Germline CDR1 reads SGHTA; CDR2 reads FQGNSA. Trimming removed 5 bases from V and 0 bases from J, with 11 bases in between. The CDR3 runs to 15 residues. Written as DNA, the CDR3 is TGTGCCAGCAGCCCCGGACGGATTAGCAATCAGCCCCAGCATTTT. Its protein product is CASSPGRISNQPQHF.

This clonotype has a count of ten or more. The genes are TRBV19 and TRBJ2-1; D might be TRBD2 (6 bases). Per the germline V gene, CDR1 is LNHDA and CDR2 is SQIVND (reference sequence). This CDR3 spans 15 amino acids. The ends were cut back, 3 bases at V and 6 bases at J, with 15 bases in the middle. The CDR3 DNA sequence: TGTGCCAGTAGTATGGGGACTGGAGTACCCAATGAGCAGTTCTTC. It is translated as CASSMGTGVPNEQFF.

This clonotype has just a few counts. The J gene is TRBJ2-3, the V gene TRBV20-1; possible D gene TRBD1, 5 bases. CDR3 length: 14 amino acids. Germline loops: CDR1 DFQATT, CDR2 SNEGSKA (reference sequence). V was pared by 1 base and J by 6 bases, with 14 bases between. The CDR3 nucleotides read TGCAGTGCTAGAGGTGGGGCCGCCGTGGATACGCAGTATTTT. This codes for CSARGGAAVDTQYF.

This clonotype was counted at least ten times. This sequence joins TRBV7-2 and TRBJ2-3, with 8 bases matching TRBD2. CDR1 and CDR2 (germline): SGHTA, FQGNSA. V lost 4 bases and J lost 0; bases outside the gene matches: 12. The CDR3 has 18 residues. CDR3 sequence reads: CASSSVQLAAVSTDTQYF. Here the CDR3 DNA reads TGTGCCAGCAGCTCAGTTCAACTAGCGGCCGTTAGCACAGATACGCAGTATTTT. Full variable domain (remainder filled in from reference TRBV7-2 and TRBJ2-3): GAGVSQSPSNKVTEKGKDVELRCDPISGHTALYWYRQSLGQGLEFLIYFQGNSAPDKSGLPSDRFSAERTGGSVSTLTIQRTQQEDSAVYLCASSSVQLAAVSTDTQYFGPGTRLTVL.

Remarks on this clonotype: A much larger clonotype is one base distant, so this may be a read error. CDR3 sequence reads: CATSDADATHEGGANVLTF. CDR3 DNA sequence: TGTGCCACCAGTGACGCCGATGCCACCCACGAGGGAGGGGCCAACGTCCTGACTTTC. This chain uses TRBV24-1 with TRBJ2-6; weak D call: TRBD2 (5 bases). The CDR3 has 19 amino acids. The germline V gene has CDR1 KGHDR and CDR2 SFDVKD. The V end lost 4 bases, the J end lost 4 bases, and 22 bases lay between the germline ends.

V is TRBV29-1 and J is TRBJ2-7; D perhaps matches TRBD1 (5 bases). This CDR3 region has 12 residues. V lost 3 bases and J 7 bases, leaving 13 bases between the germline ends. CDR1 is SQVTM and CDR2 is ANQGSEA in the germline V gene. This CDR3 is CSVDAGPGEQYV. The CDR3 DNA reads TGCAGCGTTGACGCAGGGCCGGGTGAGCAGTACGTC.

This clonotype was counted at least ten times. V and J are TRBV6-2 or TRBV6-3 and TRBJ2-3, with a weak D call TRBD1 (5 bases). The CDR3 extends over 16 amino acids. V was shortened by 0 bases and J by 6 bases, with 16 bases between the two germline ends. Per the germline V gene, CDR1 is MNHEY and CDR2 is SVGEGT. The CDR3 loop reads CASSYSSLRVSDTQYF. The DNA of the CDR3 is TGTGCCAGCAGTTACTCGTCCCTCAGGGTCAGCGATACGCAGTATTTT.

The genes are TRBV6-1 and TRBJ2-2, with a possible D match to TRBD1 (6 bases). The CDR3 runs to 16 residues. The germline gives CDR1 MNHNS, CDR2 SASEGT. The ends were cut back, 5 bases at V and 4 bases at J, with 17 bases in the middle. CDR3 in amino acids: CASSSTGSWGTGELFF. In DNA form, the CDR3 reads TGTGCCAGCAGTTCCACAGGGTCCTGGGGCACCGGGGAGCTGTTTTTT.

Worth noting for this clonotype: This sequence may be a read error, since a much larger clone differs from it by one base. This chain uses TRBV27 with TRBJ2-1, with 8 bases fitting TRBD2. There are 15 residues in the CDR3. In germline, CDR1 is MNHEY, CDR2 SMNVEV (reference sequence). CDR3 protein: CASSFNSGVYYEQFF. The CDR3 DNA reads as TGTGCCAGCAGTTTTAATAGCGGGGTCTACTATGAGCAGTTCTTC.

There are many counts of this clonotype. The chain has TRBV14 and TRBJ2-5; tentatively, D is TRBD1 (5 bases). Germline values: CDR1 SGHDN, CDR2 FVKESK. The V and J ends lost 5 bases and 7 bases respectively, with 11 bases between them. The CDR3 has 12 residues. CDR3 region: CASSTPRGTQYF. The CDR3 DNA reads TGTGCCAGCAGCACTCCAAGGGGGACCCAGTACTTC.

This clonotype was detected only a few times. The V and J genes are TRBV5-4 and TRBJ1-6; 8 bases map to TRBD1. The CDR3 loop spans 16 amino acids. Germline CDR1 and CDR2: SGHNT and YYREEE (reference sequence). V lost 6 bases to trimming and J lost 10 bases; unmatched junction nucleotides: 15. This chain's CDR3 is CASTKPGTGGSSPLHF. CDR3 nucleotides: TGTGCCAGCACTAAACCCGGGACAGGAGGTTCCTCACCCCTCCACTTT.

CDR3 residues: CASSLTPGQNQPQHF. CDR3 nucleotide sequence: TGTGCCAGCAGCTTAACTCCGGGACAGAATCAGCCCCAGCATTTT. The chain has TRBV7-3 and TRBJ1-5, with 7 bases fitting TRBD1. CDR1 is SGHTA, CDR2 FQGTGA, per germline. This CDR3 has 15 amino acids. Trimming took 0 bases from V and 4 from J; bases not matched to a gene: 3.